The present T cell receptor (beta chain) was sequenced within a study of T cell responses to AZD1222 COVID-19 vaccine. Study-wide findings and caveats: Baseline seropositivity occurred in only a handful of AZD1222 recipients. Epitopes outside B.1.351 and B.1.1.7 mutated regions reportedly drew nearly half of spike TCRs. Repertoires were obtained solely post-peak T cell response. It should be noted that donors were predominantly white British and more often female, and clonal diversity was possibly underestimated.

Clones were read by immunoSEQ multiplex PCR, and TCRdb kept only the in-frame ones, dropping some. Of 95,000 to 100,000 clones in the sample, about 88% were seen once. Per the germline V gene, CDR1 is SGHRS and CDR2 is YFSETQ. V lost 2 bases to trimming and J lost 2 bases, with 7 bases between them. The CDR3 extends over 13 amino acids. Regarding this clone: Its target is not known.

The input for sequencing was peripheral blood, taken 28 days after the second AZD1222 dose. This TCR was recovered from an adult who received the AZD1222 COVID-19 vaccine. The V and J genes are TRBV5-1 and TRBJ2-5; no definite D call. CDR3 DNA: TGCGCCAGCAGCTTACAAGTACAAGAGACCCAGTACTTC. Translating gives CASSLQVQETQYF.